This T cell receptor beta chain was captured by sequencing in a study of T-cell memory formation after mild COVID-19. Study as a whole: The TCR clusters were mostly specific to one donor.

The study's findings and limits: Among CD4+ contracting clones, most were CM and EM, and CD8+ ones EMRA. Nothing showed for sure that second-wave clones peaking on day 37 were SARS-CoV-2 specific.

This clonotype was recorded at least ten times. Antigen specificity is unknown. TCRdb reanalysed the 5' RACE reads using MiXCR and keeps one entry per CDR3 protein. The sample yields hundreds of thousands of distinct CDR3 sequences, more than 15% seen once. V lost 7 bases and J lost 9, with 15 bases in between. Germline V CDR1 and CDR2: SGHAT, FQNNGV. The CDR3 spans 12 residues. The receptor was isolated from a man aged 18 to 35 who had mild COVID-19 (a few samples of this study predate the infection). Cell type and time point are not known. The V call is TRBV11-2, the J call TRBJ2-5; weak D call: TRBD1 (5 bases). Sequencing was carried out using PBMCs or a T cell subset sorted from them (not recorded which). The CDR3: CASIQGAGAQYF. The DNA for the CDR3 is TGTGCCAGCATTCAAGGGGCTGGGGCCCAGTACTTC.